This TCR beta chain was sequenced during a study of blood T cell repertoires in COVID-19. As for the study in general: Some COVID-19 samples were acute and others convalescent; all came from the United States, Italy and Spain. In each case, the material was cDNA or gDNA derived from T cells, B-cell-depleted T cells, or PBMCs.

Per the original methods: Scientists estimated how many nucleated cells there were by amplifying reference gene primers. Repertoires were generated with immunoSEQ multiplex PCR, while TCRdb's copy carries only in-frame clones and drops some. The V and J calls and clone size are taken from that table; D and trimming were inferred from the DNA. The sample gives around 130,000 clones, about 87% of which show up once; more than 3.5% is in the top ten. There are 17 residues in the CDR3. Germline CDR1 reads LNHDA; CDR2 reads SQIVND (reference sequence). Trimming cost V 2 bases and J 1 base, with 12 bases left between them.

This sequence originates from a woman in her sixties with acute or convalescent COVID-19. This chain joins TRBV19 and TRBJ1-6, with a possible D match to TRBD1 (6 bases). The material sequenced was peripheral blood. CDR3: CASSIRGGSSYNSPLHF. CDR3 in DNA: TGTGCCAGTAGTATAAGGGGGGGCTCGTCCTATAATTCACCCCTCCACTTT.